The source of this TCR beta chain is a study of blood T cell repertoires in COVID-19. Clones were sequenced by immunoSEQ multiplex PCR, and TCRdb holds only the in-frame ones, with some missing. The sample carries roughly 54,000 clones, 87% recorded once. The length of the CDR3 is 16 residues. V shed 4 bases and J shed 7 bases, with 20 bases lying between them. CDR1 GTSNPN and CDR2 SVGIG come from the germline V gene (reference sequence). This TCR derives from a woman aged 55-70 years with COVID-19, enrolled during active disease. Material: peripheral blood. The chain links TRBV30 to TRBJ1-6, with D perhaps matching TRBD1 (6 bases). For the CDR3, the DNA is TGTGCCTGGACCGCACCTCACAGGGCGGGCAATTCACCCCTCCACTTT. This translates into CAWTAPHRAGNSPLHF.